The 12 T cell receptor beta chains below come from one sample, sequenced in a study of cytomegalovirus exposure and HLA in healthy donors. The PCR had 60 Vbeta and 13 Jbeta primers. Only in-frame clones appear in the TCRdb table, and some are missing; sequencing was by immunoSEQ multiplex PCR. The sample holds 120,000 or so clones, roughly 80% seen once. The material sequenced was PBMCs. Receptors originate from a man aged 18 to 29 in good health and CMV-seronegative.

Remarks on this clone: One end of the junction varies from germline; a read error may be responsible. V is TRBV7-9 and J is TRBJ2-1, with 11 bases aligning to TRBD2. The germline V gene encodes CDR1 SEHNR and CDR2 FQNEAQ (reference sequence). The CDR3 contains 18 residues. The CDR3 protein is CASTKGGASGGIYNEQLF. The CDR3 nucleotides read TGTGCCAGCACCAAGGGGGGGGCTAGCGGGGGGATTTACAATGAGCAGCTCTTC.

The rearrangement uses TRBV6-6 and TRBJ1-2, with 8 bases lining up with TRBD1. Trimming removed 0 bases from V and 8 bases from J; junction bases left unmatched: 5. Germline CDR1 is MNHNY and CDR2 is SVGAGI (reference sequence). The CDR3 is made up of 14 amino acids. The DNA for the CDR3 is TGTGCCAGCAGTTACTCGGAATCAGGGGGCGGCTACACCTTC. It translates to CASSYSESGGGYTF.

The CDR3 protein is CASSSPQGVNSYNSPLHF. In DNA form, the CDR3 reads TGTGCCAGCAGCTCCCCCCAGGGGGTAAACTCCTATAATTCACCCCTCCACTTT. The rearrangement uses TRBV9 and TRBJ1-6; 7 bases fit TRBD1. The V gene's germline CDR1 is SGDLS and CDR2 YYNGEE. This CDR3 spans 18 amino acids. J lost 0 bases, V lost 4 bases, and 10 bases had no gene match.

The chain combines TRBV7-9 with TRBJ1-1; D uncertain. The ends were cut back, 3 bases at V and 0 bases at J, with 11 bases in the middle. Germline CDR1 is SEHNR and CDR2 is FQNEAQ (reference sequence). CDR3 size: 15 residues. CDR3 region: CASSFLGGVNTEAFF. CDR3 coding DNA: TGTGCCAGCAGCTTCTTAGGCGGTGTGAACACTGAAGCTTTCTTT.

V usage is TRBV9 and J usage is TRBJ2-5; D is unclear. CDR3 length equals 13 residues. V shed 3 bases and J shed 5 bases, with 11 bases lying between them. Germline V CDR1 and CDR2: SGDLS, YYNGEE. CDR3 sequence (DNA): TGTGCCAGCAGCGGAACCTCTCGGGAGACCCAGTACTTC. Protein sequence: CASSGTSRETQYF.

The chain joins TRBV14 to TRBJ2-1, with 7 bases fitting TRBD1. Trimming at V came to 4 bases and at J to 5 bases, leaving 14 bases not matched to a gene. Germline V lookup: CDR1 SGHDN, CDR2 FVKESK. The CDR3 is made up of 17 amino acids. The CDR3 bases are TGTGCCAGCAGCCCCCCGGGCAGGGGGTTTCTGGACAATGAGCAGTTCTTC. This sequence encodes CASSPPGRGFLDNEQFF.

The chain recombines TRBV15 with TRBJ2-7; D ambiguous. CDR3 length equals 15 residues. Germline values: CDR1 LNHNV, CDR2 YYDKDF (reference sequence). The V end was cut by 0 bases, the J end by 4 bases, with 13 bases between. CDR3 in amino acids: CATSRDHSLLYEQYF. The CDR3 DNA is TGTGCCACCAGCAGAGACCACAGCCTTCTTTACGAGCAGTACTTC.

The V call is TRBV2, the J call TRBJ1-3; TRBD1 is a possible D gene (5 bases). The length of the CDR3 is 15 residues. CDR1 SNHLY and CDR2 FYNNEI come from the germline V gene. V was pared by 4 bases and J by 0 bases, with 10 bases between. As DNA, the CDR3 is TGTGCCAGCAGTGTTTCGGGGGGCTCTGGAAACACCATATATTTT. This translates into CASSVSGGSGNTIYF.

The rearrangement uses TRBV10-3 and TRBJ1-1; TRBD1 might be the D (5 bases). The CDR3 loop spans 15 amino acids. The germline gives CDR1 ENHRY, CDR2 SYGVKD. Trimming pared 2 bases from V and 0 bases from J, leaving 10 bases between. The CDR3 region is CAISEGGSLNTEAFF. CDR3 bases: TGTGCCATCAGTGAGGGGGGGTCCTTGAACACTGAAGCTTTCTTT.

The genes are TRBV7-9 and TRBJ2-1; 9 nucleotides line up with TRBD1. The V gene's germline CDR1 is SEHNR and CDR2 FQNEAQ (reference sequence). The CDR3 totals 18 residues. J lost 9 bases, V lost 5 bases, and 20 bases had no gene match. The CDR3 DNA reads as TGTGCCAGCAGCGGCGGGACAGGGTCGGAACACTGGGTGAGTGAGCAGTTCTTC. Amino acid sequence: CASSGGTGSEHWVSEQFF.

This clone has more than one count but fewer than ten. J is TRBJ2-7 and V is TRBV11-2; 12 nucleotides align to TRBD1. From germline, CDR1 is SGHAT and CDR2 FQNNGV. The CDR3 is made up of 17 amino acids. V shed 3 bases and J 0 bases; nucleotides not matched to a gene: 6. CDR3 amino acids: CASSFGTGGSRSYEQYF. The CDR3 DNA sequence: TGTGCCAGCAGCTTCGGGACAGGGGGCTCCCGCTCCTACGAGCAGTACTTC.

The chain employs TRBV7-9 and TRBJ1-2; D call uncertain. V was trimmed by 1 base and J by 1 base, leaving 4 bases between them. CDR3 length equals 13 residues. Germline CDR1 and CDR2: SEHNR and FQNEAQ (reference sequence). The CDR3 region is CASSLVLNYGYTF. The CDR3 DNA sequence: TGTGCCAGCAGCTTAGTCCTTAACTATGGCTACACCTTC.